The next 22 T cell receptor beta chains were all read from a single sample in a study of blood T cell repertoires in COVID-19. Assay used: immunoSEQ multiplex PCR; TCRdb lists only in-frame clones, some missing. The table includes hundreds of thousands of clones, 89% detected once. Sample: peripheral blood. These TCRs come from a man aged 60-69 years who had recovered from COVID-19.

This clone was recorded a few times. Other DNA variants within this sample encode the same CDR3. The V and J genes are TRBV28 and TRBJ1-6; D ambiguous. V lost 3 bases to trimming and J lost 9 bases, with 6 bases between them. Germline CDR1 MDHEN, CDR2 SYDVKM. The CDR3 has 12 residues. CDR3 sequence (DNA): TGTGCCAGCAGTTTGAGGAGTTCACCCCTCCACTTT. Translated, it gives CASSLRSSPLHF.

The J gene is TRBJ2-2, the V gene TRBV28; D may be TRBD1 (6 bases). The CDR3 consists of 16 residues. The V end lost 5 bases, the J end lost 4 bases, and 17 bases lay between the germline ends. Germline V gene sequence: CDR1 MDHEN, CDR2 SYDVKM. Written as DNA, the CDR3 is TGTGCCAGCAGTCGGAGGACAGTCGTCGGCACCGGGGAGCTGTTTTTT. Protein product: CASSRRTVVGTGELFF.

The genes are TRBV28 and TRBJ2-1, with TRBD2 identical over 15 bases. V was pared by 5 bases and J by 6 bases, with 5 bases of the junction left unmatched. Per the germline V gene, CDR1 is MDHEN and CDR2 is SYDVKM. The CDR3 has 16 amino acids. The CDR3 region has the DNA TGTGCCAGCAGTCCCTGGACTAGCGGGAGGGCCAATGAGCAGTTCTTC. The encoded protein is CASSPWTSGRANEQFF.

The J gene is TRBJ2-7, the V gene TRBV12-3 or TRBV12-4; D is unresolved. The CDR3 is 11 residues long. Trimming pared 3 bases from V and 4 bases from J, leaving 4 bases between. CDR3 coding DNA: TGTGCCAGCAGTTTTCAATACGAGCAGTACTTC. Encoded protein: CASSFQYEQYF.

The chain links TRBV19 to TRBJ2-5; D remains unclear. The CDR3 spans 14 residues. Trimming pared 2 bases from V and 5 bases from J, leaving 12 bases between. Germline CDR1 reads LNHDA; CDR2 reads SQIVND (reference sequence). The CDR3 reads CASSISSNQETQYF. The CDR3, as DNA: TGTGCCAGTAGTATATCTTCCAATCAGGAGACCCAGTACTTC. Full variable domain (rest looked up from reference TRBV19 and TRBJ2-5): DGGITQSPKYLFRKEGQNVTLSCEQNLNHDAMYWYRQDPGQGLRLIYYSQIVNDFQKGDIAEGYSVSREKKESFPLTVTSAQKNPTAFYLCASSISSNQETQYFGPGTRLLVL.

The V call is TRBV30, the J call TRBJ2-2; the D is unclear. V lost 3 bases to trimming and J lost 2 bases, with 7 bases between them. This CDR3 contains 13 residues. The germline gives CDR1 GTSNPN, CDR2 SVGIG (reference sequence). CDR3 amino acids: CAWRALNTGELFF. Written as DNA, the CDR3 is TGTGCCTGGAGAGCCCTTAACACCGGGGAGCTGTTTTTT.

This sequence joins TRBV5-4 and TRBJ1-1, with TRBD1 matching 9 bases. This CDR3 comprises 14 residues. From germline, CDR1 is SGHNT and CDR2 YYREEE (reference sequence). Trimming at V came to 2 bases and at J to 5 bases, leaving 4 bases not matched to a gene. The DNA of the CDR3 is TGTGCCAGCAGCTTCACAGGGGGCTCTACTGAAGCTTTCTTT. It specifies CASSFTGGSTEAFF.

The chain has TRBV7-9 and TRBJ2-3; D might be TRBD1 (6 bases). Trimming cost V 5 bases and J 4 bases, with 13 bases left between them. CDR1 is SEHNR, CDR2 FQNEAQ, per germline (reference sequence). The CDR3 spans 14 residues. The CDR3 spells CASSPGALADTQYF. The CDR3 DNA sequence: TGTGCCAGCAGCCCAGGGGCATTGGCAGATACGCAGTATTTT.

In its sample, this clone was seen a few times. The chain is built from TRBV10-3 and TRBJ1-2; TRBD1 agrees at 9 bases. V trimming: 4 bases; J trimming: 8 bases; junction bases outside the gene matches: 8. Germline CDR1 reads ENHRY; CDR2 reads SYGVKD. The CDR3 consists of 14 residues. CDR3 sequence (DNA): TGTGCCATCAGTGGACGGACAGGGGCGGACGGCTACACCTTC. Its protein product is CAISGRTGADGYTF.

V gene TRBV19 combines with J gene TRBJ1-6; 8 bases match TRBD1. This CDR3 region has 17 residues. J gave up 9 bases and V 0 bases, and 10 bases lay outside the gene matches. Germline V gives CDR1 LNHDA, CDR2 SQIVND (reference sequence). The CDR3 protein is CASSIDLRTGRSSPLHF. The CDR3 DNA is TGTGCCAGTAGTATAGACCTCCGGACAGGGCGGAGTTCACCCCTCCACTTT.

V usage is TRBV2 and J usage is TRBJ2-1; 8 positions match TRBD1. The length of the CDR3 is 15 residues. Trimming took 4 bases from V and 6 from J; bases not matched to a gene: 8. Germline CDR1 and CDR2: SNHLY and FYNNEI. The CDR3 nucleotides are TGTGCCAGCAGTGTAGGGCAGGGGGCACGCAATGAGCAGTTCTTC. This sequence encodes CASSVGQGARNEQFF. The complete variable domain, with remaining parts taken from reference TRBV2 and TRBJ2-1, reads EPEVTQTPSHQVTQMGQEVILRCVPISNHLYFYWYRQILGQKVEFLVSFYNNEISEKSEIFDDQFSVERPDGSNFTLKIRSTKLEDSAMYFCASSVGQGARNEQFFGPGTRLTVL.

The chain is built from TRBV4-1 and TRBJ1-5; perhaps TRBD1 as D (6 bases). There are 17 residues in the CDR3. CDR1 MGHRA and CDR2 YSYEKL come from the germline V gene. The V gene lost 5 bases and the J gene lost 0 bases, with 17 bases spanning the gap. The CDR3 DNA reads TGCGCCAGCAGCTCCTCGACCGGGACAACTAGCAATCAGCCCCAGCATTTT. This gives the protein CASSSSTGTTSNQPQHF.

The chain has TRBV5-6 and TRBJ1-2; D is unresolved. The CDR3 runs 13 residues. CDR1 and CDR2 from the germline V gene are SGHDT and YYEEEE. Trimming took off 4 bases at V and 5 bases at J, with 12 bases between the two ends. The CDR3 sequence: CASSPRVKYGYTF. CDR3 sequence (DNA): TGTGCCAGCAGCCCACGCGTAAAGTATGGCTACACCTTC.

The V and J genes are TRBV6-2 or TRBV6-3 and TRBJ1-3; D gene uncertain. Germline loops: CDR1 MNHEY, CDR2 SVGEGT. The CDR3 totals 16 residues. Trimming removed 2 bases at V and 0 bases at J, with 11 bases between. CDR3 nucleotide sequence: TGTGCCAGCAGTTACCAGCCTAGGCGCTCTGGAAACACCATATATTTT. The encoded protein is CASSYQPRRSGNTIYF.

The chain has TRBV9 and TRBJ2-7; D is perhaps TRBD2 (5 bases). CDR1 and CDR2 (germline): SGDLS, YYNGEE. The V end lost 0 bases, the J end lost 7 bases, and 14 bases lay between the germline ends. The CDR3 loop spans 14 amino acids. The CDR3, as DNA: TGTGCCAGCAGCGTAGGGACTCGTAAGTCAGAGCAGTACTTC. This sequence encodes CASSVGTRKSEQYF. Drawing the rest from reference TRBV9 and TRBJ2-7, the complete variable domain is DSGVTQTPKHLITATGQRVTLRCSPRSGDLSVYWYQQSLDQGLQFLIQYYNGEERAKGNILERFSAQQFPDLHSELNLSSLELGDSALYFCASSVGTRKSEQYFGPGTRLTVT.

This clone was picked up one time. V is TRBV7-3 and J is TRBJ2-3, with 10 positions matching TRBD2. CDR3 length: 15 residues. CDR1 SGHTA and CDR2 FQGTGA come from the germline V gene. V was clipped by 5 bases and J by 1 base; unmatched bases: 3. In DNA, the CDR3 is TGTGCCAGCAGCCTCCTAGCGGGGGGCACAGATACGCAGTATTTT. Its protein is CASSLLAGGTDTQYF.

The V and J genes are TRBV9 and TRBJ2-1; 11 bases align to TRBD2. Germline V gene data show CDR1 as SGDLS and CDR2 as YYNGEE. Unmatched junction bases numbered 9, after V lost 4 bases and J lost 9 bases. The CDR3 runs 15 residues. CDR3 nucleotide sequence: TGTGCCAGCAGCCTCCGGACTAGCGGGCCCGTTGAGCAGTTCTTC. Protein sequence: CASSLRTSGPVEQFF.

CDR3 sequence: CASSPRTGTYEQYF. CDR3 DNA sequence: TGTGCCAGCAGCCCTCGGACAGGGACCTACGAGCAGTACTTC. The gene calls are TRBV2 and TRBJ2-7; 8 nucleotides match TRBD1. V shed 6 bases, J shed 2 bases, and the junction held 6 bases outside the gene matches. Looked up from germline, CDR1 is SNHLY and CDR2 is FYNNEI. This CDR3 has 14 amino acids.

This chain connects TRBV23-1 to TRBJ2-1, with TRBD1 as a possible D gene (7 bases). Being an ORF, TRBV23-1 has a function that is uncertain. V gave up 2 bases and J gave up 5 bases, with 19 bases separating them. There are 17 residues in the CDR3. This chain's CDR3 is CASSQPLYGGGNNEQFF. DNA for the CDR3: TGCGCCAGCAGTCAACCGCTTTATGGAGGGGGCAACAATGAGCAGTTCTTC.

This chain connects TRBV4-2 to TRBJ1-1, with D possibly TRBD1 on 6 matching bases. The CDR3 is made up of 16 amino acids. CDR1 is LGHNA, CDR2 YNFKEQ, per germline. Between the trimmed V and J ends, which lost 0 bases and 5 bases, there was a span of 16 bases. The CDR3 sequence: CASSQERGQKETEAFF. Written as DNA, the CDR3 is TGTGCCAGCAGCCAAGAGAGAGGACAGAAGGAAACTGAAGCTTTCTTT.

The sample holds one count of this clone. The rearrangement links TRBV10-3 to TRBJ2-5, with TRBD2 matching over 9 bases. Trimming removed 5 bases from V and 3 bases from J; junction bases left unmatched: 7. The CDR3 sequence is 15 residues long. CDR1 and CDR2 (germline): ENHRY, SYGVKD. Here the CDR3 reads CAISKAGGIKETQYF. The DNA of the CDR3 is TGTGCCATCAGTAAAGCGGGAGGCATTAAAGAGACCCAGTACTTC.

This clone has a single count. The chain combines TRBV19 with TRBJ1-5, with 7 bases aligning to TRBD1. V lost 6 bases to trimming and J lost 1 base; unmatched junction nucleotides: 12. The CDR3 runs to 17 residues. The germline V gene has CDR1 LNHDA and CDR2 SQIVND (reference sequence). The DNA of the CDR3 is TGTGCCAGTAGGTTCGGACAGGCCTCACGGAGCAATCAGCCCCAGCATTTT. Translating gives CASRFGQASRSNQPQHF.